Reported below is one T cell receptor (beta chain). Its specificity is not known. The CDR3 has 16 residues. Germline lookup yields CDR1 ENHRY and CDR2 SYGVKD. The data belong to a study of cytomegalovirus exposure and HLA in healthy donors. Findings and limits, study-wide: Accounts indicate the classifier identified cytomegalovirus status with strong specificity and sensitivity. Specific recognition of CMV antigens was confirmed in vitro for a few chains (all CMV-associated).

In the PCR, 60 Vbeta and 13 Jbeta primers were used. Libraries were prepared by immunoSEQ multiplex PCR; TCRdb keeps only in-frame clonotypes and omits some of them. This sample's clone table lists about 130,000 clones. The gene calls are TRBV10-3 and TRBJ2-5; possible D gene TRBD2, 6 bases. Matching the DNA end better, TRBJ2-7 makes the J call doubtful. The receptor's source is a middle-aged woman in good health and CMV-seropositive. Sequencing used PBMCs. Here the CDR3 DNA reads TGTGCCATCAGTGAGTCGGGGGACTCAATCTACTACGAGCAGTACTTC. It yields the protein CAISESGDSIYYEQYF.